This is a list of T cell receptor beta chains from one sample in a study of identical twins. TCRdb re-called the 5' RACE reads with MiXCR, one entry per CDR3 protein. This sample has about 690,000 distinct CDR3 sequences, with 21% found just once. The same sample was also studied in work on T cells expressing NK-cell markers.

The sample consisted of PBMCs. The origin of the receptors is a woman aged 18-30 years in good health. CDR3s include the opening cysteine and the closing phenylalanine or tryptophan. A D gene is named only where the DNA matches it firmly. Rows may omit the clone size; those that give it use once, few, many or a size class.

d_gene	v_gene	abundance	j_gene	CDR3aa	CDR3nt
TRBD1	TRBV6-1	.	TRBJ1-1	CASRLRGAASAEAFF	TGTGCCAGCAGGCTCAGGGGGGCGGCTTCGGCTGAAGCTTTCTTT
.	TRBV12-3/TRBV12-4	.	TRBJ2-3	CASSPPGHADTQYF	TGTGCCAGCAGTCCCCCCGGACATGCAGATACGCAGTATTTT
.	TRBV20-1	few	TRBJ2-4	CSASQLDIQYF	TGCAGTGCTAGTCAATTAGACATTCAGTACTTC
.	TRBV20-1	many	TRBJ2-3	CSARPPIGDTQYF	TGCAGTGCTAGGCCCCCCATCGGGGATACGCAGTATTTT
TRBD2	TRBV12-3/TRBV12-4	.	TRBJ2-5	CASTTSSGETQYF	TGTGCCAGCACGACTAGCTCGGGAGAGACCCAGTACTTC
TRBD2	TRBV20-1	.	TRBJ2-3	CSASSGGASDTQYF	TGCAGTGCTTCTAGCGGGGGGGCATCAGATACGCAGTATTTT
.	TRBV9	.	TRBJ1-5	CASSVGSLDQPQHF	TGTGCCAGCAGCGTAGGCAGCTTAGATCAGCCCCAGCATTTT
.	TRBV20-1	.	TRBJ1-4	CSAVVGREKLFF	TGCAGTGCGGTCGTGGGGCGAGAAAAACTGTTTTTT
TRBD1	TRBV7-9	many	TRBJ2-1	CASSPTGTGGNEQFF	TGTGCCAGCAGCCCAACCGGGACAGGGGGGAATGAGCAGTTCTTC
.	TRBV20-1	.	TRBJ2-7	CSARLTNEQYF	TGCAGTGCTAGGCTGACCAACGAGCAGTACTTC
.	TRBV7-2	.	TRBJ1-2	CASSLASPAVGYTF	TGTGCCAGCAGCTTAGCGTCCCCTGCGGTAGGCTACACCTTC
.	TRBV11-2	few	TRBJ2-1	CASSSPFDSDEQFF	TGTGCCAGCAGCTCGCCGTTTGATAGCGATGAGCAGTTCTTC
.	TRBV10-3	.	TRBJ2-6	CAISETDSYVVSGANVLTF	TGTGCCATCAGTGAGACAGACAGCTATGTAGTCTCTGGGGCCAACGTCCTGACTTTC
TRBD2	TRBV20-1	few	TRBJ2-1	CSAATSGEQFF	TGCAGTGCAGCGACTAGCGGTGAGCAGTTCTTC
.	TRBV12-2	.	TRBJ2-7	CASRYPTRQFYEQYF	TGTGCAAGTCGCTACCCGACTAGACAGTTCTACGAGCAGTACTTC
.	TRBV15	.	TRBJ1-5	CATSRDLRTDQPQHF	TGTGCCACCAGCAGAGATCTCCGTACCGATCAGCCCCAGCATTTT
.	TRBV10-1	.	TRBJ1-6	CASSESRGSPLHF	TGCGCCAGCAGTGAGTCAAGGGGGTCACCCCTCCACTTT
TRBD2	TRBV10-3	.	TRBJ2-3	CAISNYGTSGMGTQYF	TGTGCCATCAGTAACTATGGGACTAGCGGGATGGGGACGCAGTATTTT
TRBD2	TRBV12-3/TRBV12-4	many	TRBJ2-3	CASSLAGVPDTQYF	TGTGCCAGCAGCCTTGCGGGGGTCCCAGATACGCAGTATTTT
.	TRBV4-1	.	TRBJ2-5	CASSPLTASYQETQYF	TGCGCCAGCAGCCCGCTCACAGCGTCTTACCAAGAGACCCAGTACTTC
.	TRBV20-1	few	TRBJ2-3	CSARELRIDTTYTDTQYF	TGCAGTGCTAGAGAGTTACGGATCGATACTACCTACACAGATACGCAGTATTTT
.	TRBV5-1	few	TRBJ2-2	CASKQPNTGELFF	TGCGCCAGCAAACAACCGAACACCGGGGAGCTGTTTTTT
TRBD2	TRBV7-9	.	TRBJ2-5	CASSLLAGVQETQYF	TGTGCCAGCAGCTTGCTAGCGGGCGTCCAAGAGACCCAGTACTTC
.	TRBV20-1	few	TRBJ2-5	CSARNPREAETQYF	TGCAGTGCTAGAAATCCTAGGGAGGCGGAGACCCAGTACTTC
.	TRBV20-1	few	TRBJ2-2	CSAKPLKALNTGELFF	TGCAGTGCTAAGCCTCTTAAAGCGTTGAACACCGGGGAGCTGTTTTTT
.	TRBV25-1	many	TRBJ2-5	CASSATGETQYF	TGTGCCAGCAGTGCAACGGGGGAGACCCAGTACTTC
.	TRBV7-2	few	TRBJ2-7	CASSGQGPLEQYF	TGTGCCAGCAGCGGCCAGGGTCCCTTGGAGCAGTACTTC
.	TRBV21-1	.	TRBJ1-5	CASSVGGNNRNNQPQHF	TGTGCCAGCAGCGTAGGGGGGAACAACCGGAACAATCAGCCCCAGCATTTT
.	TRBV12-3/TRBV12-4	.	TRBJ2-5	CASRVDLQETQYF	TGTGCCAGCAGGGTGGACCTTCAAGAGACCCAGTACTTC
.	TRBV27	few	TRBJ1-1	CASSPQGSAEAFF	TGTGCCAGCAGTCCACAGGGTTCAGCTGAAGCTTTCTTT
.	TRBV6-5	.	TRBJ2-7	CASSYFTSGYEQYF	TGTGCCAGCAGTTACTTTACCTCGGGGTACGAGCAGTACTTC
.	TRBV20-1	.	TRBJ2-5	CSALEPLRETQYF	TGCAGTGCCCTAGAACCCCTGCGGGAGACCCAGTACTTC
TRBD1	TRBV28	.	TRBJ1-2	CASGGQGSSNYGYTF	TGTGCCAGCGGGGGACAGGGGTCTTCTAACTATGGCTACACCTTC